One sample yielded the 10 T cell receptor beta chains listed below, sequenced in a study of T cells in Graves' hyperthyroidism and ophthalmopathy. Regions amplified from RNA transcripts were the TCR beta CDR3 regions. The TCR CDR3 was amplified in a first-round RT-PCR using the HTBI primer set. TCRdb used MiXCR to reprocess the multiplex PCR reads, holding one entry per CDR3 protein. The sample carries over 300,000 distinct CDR3 sequences, 11% to 15% recorded once. Sequencing was done on a sample of blood. The receptors were sampled from a woman aged 55-70 years with Graves' hyperthyroidism.

This clonotype was detected many times. The chain combines TRBV11-2 with TRBJ2-1, with 8 bases identical to TRBD2. The CDR3 length is 12 residues. The junction had 3 bases not matched to a gene; V was cut back by 4 bases and J by 10 bases. CDR1 and CDR2 (germline): SGHAT, FQNNGV. CDR3 loop: CASSSRGREQFF. The CDR3 region has the DNA TGTGCCAGCAGCTCCCGCGGGAGGGAGCAGTTCTTC.

This clonotype showed up many times. CDR3 in amino acids: CASSLMGGLNEQFF. As DNA, the CDR3 is TGTGCCAGCAGCTTAATGGGAGGGCTCAATGAGCAGTTCTTC. The chain uses TRBV7-9 and TRBJ2-1; 7 nucleotides agree with TRBD2. V lost 2 bases to trimming and J lost 6 bases; unmatched junction nucleotides: 4. CDR3 length: 14 residues. From germline, CDR1 is SEHNR and CDR2 FQNEAQ (reference sequence).

The chain employs TRBV12-3 or TRBV12-4 and TRBJ1-2, with D possibly TRBD1 on 6 matching bases. The V gene lost 7 bases and the J gene lost 8 bases, with 11 bases spanning the gap. The CDR3 has 11 residues. Here the CDR3 DNA reads TGTGCCAGCAACGGGGGCGGAGGCTACACCTTC. Translating it yields CASNGGGGYTF.

This clonotype has just a few counts. The CDR3 nucleotides are TGTGCCAGCAGCTTAAAAGCTAGCGACTACAATGAGCAGTTCTTC. It yields the protein CASSLKASDYNEQFF. The chain combines TRBV11-2 with TRBJ2-1; D perhaps matches TRBD2 (6 bases). Trimming took off 2 bases at V and 3 bases at J, with 11 bases between the two ends. The CDR3 spans 15 residues. Germline CDR1 reads SGHAT; CDR2 reads FQNNGV.

This clonotype was found many times. The V and J genes are TRBV6-2 or TRBV6-3 and TRBJ2-7; D is possibly TRBD2 (6 bases). CDR3 length equals 16 residues. Trimming removed 5 bases from V and 4 bases from J, with 21 bases in between. Germline V CDR1 and CDR2: MNHEY, SVGEGT. The CDR3 DNA follows: TGTGCCAGCAGTCCCTCCTCCGGGGGAGGTTTTTACGAGCAGTACTTC. Its translation is CASSPSSGGGFYEQYF.

The rearrangement joins TRBV12-3 or TRBV12-4 to TRBJ2-1, with 10 bases fitting TRBD2. V was pared by 4 bases and J by 4 bases, with 7 bases of the junction left unmatched. The CDR3 contains 16 residues. CDR3 nucleotide sequence: TGTGCCAGCAGTTCCGAGCGGGAGGGCCTGTACAATGAGCAGTTCTTC. Its translation: CASSSEREGLYNEQFF.

Many counts were recorded for this clonotype. The chain recombines TRBV20-1 with TRBJ2-7, with 9 bases lining up with TRBD1. With 6 bases clipped from V and 1 base from J, the junction kept 4 bases outside the gene matches. CDR3 length: 13 residues. CDR1 and CDR2 (germline): DFQATT, SNEGSKA (reference sequence). The DNA of the CDR3 is TGCAGTGCGACCGGGACAGGGTCCTACGAGCAGTACTTC. It yields the protein CSATGTGSYEQYF.

This chain connects TRBV12-3 or TRBV12-4 to TRBJ2-2, with D perhaps TRBD1 (6 bases). Trimming took off 8 bases at V and 2 bases at J, with 12 bases between the two ends. The CDR3 is 14 residues long. The CDR3 sequence: CASRWTVNTGELFF. The CDR3 nucleotides are TGTGCCAGCCGCTGGACAGTCAACACCGGGGAGCTGTTTTTT.

This clonotype was counted at least ten times. V usage is TRBV7-8 and J usage is TRBJ2-1, with D perhaps assigned TRBD1 or TRBD2 (6 bases each). This CDR3 is built from 17 residues. Germline V gene lookup returns CDR1 SGHVS and CDR2 FQNEAQ. The V and J ends lost 5 bases and 3 bases respectively, with 20 bases between them. CDR3 sequence (DNA): TGTGCCAGCAGCCGGGGGCCCCGGAGCCTAGGCTACAATGAGCAGTTCTTC. Translated: CASSRGPRSLGYNEQFF.

This clonotype occurred many times. The chain joins TRBV12-3 or TRBV12-4 to TRBJ2-3, with TRBD1 matching 8 bases. The CDR3 is 14 amino acids. The trim removed 6 bases at V and 0 bases at J, leaving 2 bases unmatched. DNA of the CDR3: TGTGCCAGCAGATGGACAGGGAGCACAGATACGCAGTATTTT. It specifies CASRWTGSTDTQYF.